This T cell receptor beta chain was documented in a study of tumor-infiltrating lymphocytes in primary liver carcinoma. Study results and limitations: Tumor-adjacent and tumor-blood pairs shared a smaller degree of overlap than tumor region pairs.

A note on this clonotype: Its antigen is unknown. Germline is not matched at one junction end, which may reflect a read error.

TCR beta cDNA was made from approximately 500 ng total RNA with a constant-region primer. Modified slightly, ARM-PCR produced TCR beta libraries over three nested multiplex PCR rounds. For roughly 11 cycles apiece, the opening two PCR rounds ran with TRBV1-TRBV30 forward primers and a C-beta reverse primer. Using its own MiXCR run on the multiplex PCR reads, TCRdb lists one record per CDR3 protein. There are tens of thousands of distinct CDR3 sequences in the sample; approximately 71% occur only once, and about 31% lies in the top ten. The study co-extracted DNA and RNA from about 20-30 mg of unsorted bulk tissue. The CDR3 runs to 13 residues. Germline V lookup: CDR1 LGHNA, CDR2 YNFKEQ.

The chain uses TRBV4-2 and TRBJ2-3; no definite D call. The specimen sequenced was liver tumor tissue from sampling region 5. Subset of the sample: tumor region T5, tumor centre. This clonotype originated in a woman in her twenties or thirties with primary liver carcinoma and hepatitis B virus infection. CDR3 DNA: TGTGTCAGCAGCCAAGACCCAGGAGATACGCAGTATTTT. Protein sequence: CVSSQDPGDTQYF.